Following are 28 T cell receptor beta chains from one sample sequenced in a study of human T cells and chemical hapten exposure. TCRdb processed the RACE reads anew with MiXCR; each CDR3 protein has one entry. The table shows around 130,000 distinct CDR3 sequences, with about 9.4% occurring only once. Noted time point: healthy volunteer bleed at 2 weeks. Total RNA extraction was carried out from unfractionated whole blood. Material for sequencing was whole blood. The source of these receptors is a male donor in good health. Some clones in this sample may be carry-over from other donors' samples.

A word on this clonotype: A much larger clone is a single base away; this may be a read error. The V call is TRBV2, the J call TRBJ2-4, with TRBD1 identical over 7 bases. CDR1 and CDR2 (germline): SNHLY, FYNNEI. V lost 0 bases and J lost 3; bases outside the gene matches: 8. This CDR3 is built from 17 residues. The CDR3 coding sequence is TGTGCCAGCAGTGAAGCGCTTCAGGGGGATGGCAAAAACATTCAGTACTTC. Translating gives CASSEALQGDGKNIQYF.

This clonotype turned up a few times. The chain links TRBV5-1 to TRBJ2-3; D uncertain. CDR1 is SGHRS, CDR2 YFSETQ, per germline. V lost 8 bases, J lost 0 bases, and 13 bases lay in between. The CDR3 is made up of 14 amino acids. The chain's CDR3 is CASRPSLSTDTQYF. CDR3 sequence (DNA): TGCGCCAGTCGCCCCTCCCTGAGCACAGATACGCAGTATTTT.

The chain combines TRBV12-3 or TRBV12-4 with TRBJ2-7, with 8 positions matching TRBD1. The CDR3 spans 13 residues. Trimming cost V 6 bases and J 7 bases; bases outside gene matches: 8. The CDR3 region is CASRPTGVGEQYF. The CDR3 coding sequence is TGTGCCAGCAGACCGACAGGGGTAGGGGAGCAGTACTTC.

The chain links TRBV29-1 to TRBJ2-3; D gene uncertain. Germline CDR1 is SQVTM and CDR2 is ANQGSEA. The CDR3 loop spans 12 amino acids. Trimming left V 4 bases short and J 1 base short, with 6 bases between. CDR3 protein: CSVGGGTDTQYF. In nucleotides, the CDR3 is TGCAGCGTTGGAGGTGGCACAGATACGCAGTATTTT.

The sample holds one count of this clonotype. The gene calls are TRBV3-1 and TRBJ2-1; D is unresolved. The germline V gene encodes CDR1 LGHDT and CDR2 YNNKEL (reference sequence). V lost 5 bases to trimming and J lost 4 bases, with 15 bases between them. The CDR3 runs 15 residues. CDR3 protein: CASSSLLGGYNEQFF. In DNA, the CDR3 is TGTGCCAGCAGCTCCCTCCTCGGCGGATACAATGAGCAGTTCTTC.

This clonotype was recorded at least ten times. The chain joins TRBV2 to TRBJ2-1, with 7 bases identical to TRBD2. CDR3 length equals 16 residues. The V and J ends lost 6 bases and 5 bases, in that order; junction bases with no gene match: 13. Germline values: CDR1 SNHLY, CDR2 FYNNEI. This CDR3 reads CASSSGVGGSHNEQFF. The DNA for the CDR3 is TGTGCCAGCAGCTCGGGGGTGGGCGGGAGCCACAATGAGCAGTTCTTC.

This chain connects TRBV5-4 to TRBJ2-1; D remains ambiguous. Germline V gene lookup returns CDR1 SGHNT and CDR2 YYREEE (reference sequence). Trimming pared 3 bases from V and 2 bases from J, leaving 12 bases between. The CDR3 contains 15 residues. For the CDR3, the DNA is TGTGCCAGCAGCTCGCGTAGGGCAACCTACAATGAGCAGTTCTTC. This codes for CASSSRRATYNEQFF.

This clonotype showed up many times. The chain links TRBV10-3 to TRBJ2-2, with TRBD2 identical over 10 bases. Trimming removed 4 bases from V and 7 bases from J; junction bases left unmatched: 3. CDR3 length equals 14 residues. Germline loops: CDR1 ENHRY, CDR2 SYGVKD. The CDR3 DNA sequence: TGTGCCATCAGTGGGACTAGCGGTTACGGGGAGCTGTTTTTT. Translated, it gives CAISGTSGYGELFF.

This rearrangement joins TRBV6-5 to TRBJ1-1, with D possibly TRBD1 on 5 matching bases. Germline-derived CDR1 and CDR2 are MNHEY and SVGAGI. The CDR3 runs 13 residues. Trimming cost V 4 bases and J 5 bases, with 11 bases left between them. CDR3 DNA: TGTGCCAGCAGTTCCAGGGTAGTTACTGAAGCTTTCTTT. Its protein is CASSSRVVTEAFF.

At least ten counts were recorded for this clonotype. The rearrangement uses TRBV5-1 and TRBJ1-1, with D possibly TRBD1 on 5 matching bases. Germline-derived CDR1 and CDR2 are SGHRS and YFSETQ. Deletions cut 0 bases from V and 3 bases from J, with 12 bases between. This CDR3 comprises 15 residues. CDR3 loop: CASSLDGASDTEAFF. CDR3 coding DNA: TGCGCCAGCAGCTTGGACGGGGCTTCTGACACTGAAGCTTTCTTT.

V is TRBV7-9 and J is TRBJ2-6, with 8 bases that match TRBD1. The CDR3 loop spans 18 amino acids. Trimming took 6 bases from V and 0 from J; bases not matched to a gene: 10. The germline CDR1 and CDR2 sequences are SEHNR and FQNEAQ (reference sequence). This CDR3 reads CASRRGQGLFSGANVLTF. Here the CDR3 DNA reads TGTGCCAGCAGGCGTGGACAGGGTCTCTTCTCTGGGGCCAACGTCCTGACTTTC.

Many counts were recorded for this clonotype. This chain links TRBV29-1 with TRBJ2-5; TRBD1 agrees at 7 bases. The J segment lost 4 bases and the V segment lost 6 bases, leaving 5 bases of the junction unmatched. CDR1 SQVTM and CDR2 ANQGSEA come from the germline V gene. CDR3 length: 12 residues. CDR3 bases: TGCAGCGTGAGACAGGGAGCAGAGACCCAGTACTTC. This gives the protein CSVRQGAETQYF.

This clonotype was recorded at least ten times. The V gene is TRBV20-1, the J gene TRBJ1-1; no definite D call. V was pared by 5 bases and J by 2 bases, with 12 bases between. In germline, CDR1 is DFQATT, CDR2 SNEGSKA (reference sequence). There are 13 residues in the CDR3. CDR3 region: CSAAEQGNTEAFF. The CDR3 nucleotides read TGCAGTGCTGCCGAACAAGGAAACACTGAAGCTTTCTTT.

The chain employs TRBV12-3 or TRBV12-4 and TRBJ1-6, with D tentatively TRBD1 (6 bases). This CDR3 region has 14 residues. Trimming cost V 5 bases and J 9 bases, with 14 bases left between them. DNA of the CDR3: TGTGCCAGCAGTCAACAGGGCGGCGGTTCACCCCTCCACTTT. Protein product: CASSQQGGGSPLHF.

The V gene is TRBV10-2, the J gene TRBJ2-1, with D uncertain. The germline V and J ends were trimmed by 6 bases and 6 bases, with 9 bases remaining between them. The CDR3 sequence is 12 residues long. The germline CDR1 and CDR2 sequences are WSHSY and SAAADI. DNA of the CDR3: TGCGCCAGCAGGGATTACAGCAATGAGCAGTTCTTC. Protein: CASRDYSNEQFF.

The chain combines TRBV10-2 with TRBJ2-1; D unclear. Between the trimmed V and J ends, which lost 2 bases and 9 bases, there was a span of 11 bases. From germline, CDR1 is WSHSY and CDR2 SAAADI. This CDR3 has 13 residues. Written as DNA, the CDR3 is TGCGCCAGCAGTGAGACCGCGTCTCTTGAGCAGTTCTTC. This translates into CASSETASLEQFF.

The rearrangement uses TRBV6-6 and TRBJ2-4; D tentatively fits TRBD1 or TRBD2 (6 bases each). V was shortened by 0 bases and J by 0 bases, with 24 bases between the two germline ends. This CDR3 comprises 21 residues. Germline lookup yields CDR1 MNHNY and CDR2 SVGAGI (reference sequence). The CDR3 here is CASSYSGTHELKGLAKNIQYF. CDR3 nucleotide sequence: TGTGCCAGCAGTTACTCCGGGACACACGAATTAAAGGGACTAGCCAAAAACATTCAGTACTTC.

This clonotype was seen only a few times. The chain recombines TRBV2 with TRBJ1-1; weak D call: TRBD1 (6 bases). CDR1 and CDR2 (germline): SNHLY, FYNNEI. The CDR3 is 12 amino acids. The V gene lost 8 bases and the J gene lost 1 base, with 8 bases spanning the gap. The CDR3 is CASLTGNTEAFF. The CDR3 nucleotides are TGTGCCAGCTTGACAGGGAACACTGAAGCTTTCTTT.

This clonotype was counted ten times or more. This chain connects TRBV4-3 to TRBJ1-1; D gene unclear. V shed 0 bases and J shed 1 base, with 3 bases lying between them. The CDR3 extends over 13 amino acids. Germline V CDR1 and CDR2: LGHNA, YSLEER. CDR3 sequence (DNA): TGCGCCAGCAGCCAAGAACCGAACACTGAAGCTTTCTTT. It is translated as CASSQEPNTEAFF.

Only a few counts were recorded for this clonotype. The chain links TRBV3-1 to TRBJ1-1; no definite D call. Trimming took 1 base from V and 5 from J, leaving 5 bases between them. CDR3 size: 12 residues. CDR1 LGHDT and CDR2 YNNKEL come from the germline V gene (reference sequence). The CDR3 region is CASSQVGTEAFF. Written as DNA, the CDR3 is TGTGCCAGCAGCCAAGTGGGGACTGAAGCTTTCTTT.

There are a few counts of this clonotype. The chain joins TRBV30 to TRBJ2-7, with D hard to call. V shed 0 bases and J shed 0 bases, with 6 bases lying between them. In germline, CDR1 is GTSNPN, CDR2 SVGIG (reference sequence). This CDR3 is 13 amino acids long. This CDR3 is CAWSVSPSYEQYF. The CDR3 nucleotides read TGTGCCTGGAGTGTGTCCCCCTCCTACGAGCAGTACTTC.

This clonotype was seen a handful of times. This chain uses TRBV9 with TRBJ2-2, with D maybe TRBD1 (6 bases). CDR1 is SGDLS and CDR2 is YYNGEE in the germline V gene. V lost 2 bases to trimming and J lost 0 bases, with 8 bases between them. The CDR3 loop spans 15 amino acids. CDR3 in amino acids: CASSVGQSNTGELFF. The CDR3 bases are TGTGCCAGCAGCGTCGGACAGTCGAACACCGGGGAGCTGTTTTTT.

The genes are TRBV7-3 and TRBJ2-6; 14 positions agree with TRBD2. Germline V lookup: CDR1 SGHTA, CDR2 FQGTGA. Trimming cost V 4 bases and J 3 bases; bases outside gene matches: 8. The CDR3 loop spans 19 amino acids. CDR3 protein: CASSSPGLAGGDGANVLTF. DNA for the CDR3: TGTGCCAGCAGCTCGCCAGGACTAGCGGGGGGAGATGGGGCCAACGTCCTGACTTTC.

The chain links TRBV3-1 to TRBJ1-2; D not certain. The CDR3 runs to 14 residues. V was cut by 0 bases and J by 4 bases, with 9 bases left in between. Germline V gene data show CDR1 as LGHDT and CDR2 as YNNKEL (reference sequence). CDR3 protein: CASSQDLGIYGYTF. CDR3 in DNA: TGTGCCAGCAGCCAAGATCTAGGCATCTATGGCTACACCTTC.

This clonotype was observed many times. The V gene is TRBV7-9, the J gene TRBJ1-1, with 10 positions matching TRBD1. This CDR3 has 16 amino acids. V shed 4 bases, J shed 1 base, and the junction held 6 bases outside the gene matches. Germline CDR1 and CDR2: SEHNR and FQNEAQ (reference sequence). The DNA of the CDR3 is TGTGCCAGCAGCTCCCGGACAGGGGGGAAGAACACTGAAGCTTTCTTT. Its protein product is CASSSRTGGKNTEAFF.

This chain connects TRBV6-5 to TRBJ2-3; 9 positions match TRBD1. Per germline, CDR1 MNHEY and CDR2 SVGAGI. V lost 8 bases, J lost 0 bases, and 6 bases stayed unmatched. This CDR3 is built from 15 residues. The DNA of the CDR3 is TGTGCCAGCCGCTTACAGGGGGCGAGCACAGATACGCAGTATTTT. Its protein product is CASRLQGASTDTQYF.

This clonotype was seen a few times. J is TRBJ2-7 and V is TRBV20-1; the D is unclear. There are 13 residues in the CDR3. Germline V gene sequence: CDR1 DFQATT, CDR2 SNEGSKA (reference sequence). V lost 0 bases and J lost 3, with 9 bases in between. Here the CDR3 reads CSARDRQFYEQYF. The CDR3 DNA reads as TGCAGTGCTAGAGATCGCCAGTTCTACGAGCAGTACTTC.

In this sample, this clonotype turned up many times. This chain's CDR3 is CASSPGTGGPGLAGGTDTQYF. The CDR3, as DNA: TGTGCCAGCAGTCCCGGGACAGGGGGACCGGGACTAGCGGGAGGGACAGATACGCAGTATTTT. The chain carries TRBV2 and TRBJ2-3; TRBD2 aligns across 16 bases. This CDR3 has 21 amino acids. The germline CDR1 and CDR2 sequences are SNHLY and FYNNEI. With V trimmed by 5 bases and J by 3 bases, 17 bases remained unmatched.